This passage covers 19 T cell receptor beta chains from one sample sequenced in a study of CD8 T cells in ankylosing spondylitis. TCRdb analysed the 5' RACE reads with MiXCR anew, one entry per CDR3 protein. The sample includes approximately 220,000 distinct CDR3 sequences, around 24% of them seen just once. The source material was blood, either unsorted or a sorted T cell fraction (not recorded which). The origin of the receptors is a male donor with ankylosing spondylitis or in good health (not recorded which).

This clonotype came up many times. V usage is TRBV12-5 and J usage is TRBJ2-2, with D uncertain. The V gene lost 1 base and the J gene lost 3 bases, with 6 bases spanning the gap. CDR1 and CDR2 from the germline V gene are LGHNT and FRNRAP. The CDR3 runs 14 residues. The CDR3 nucleotides read TGTGCTAGTGGTTTGGGACGGCACACCGGGGAGCTGTTTTTT. Protein product: CASGLGRHTGELFF.

V usage is TRBV6-2 or TRBV6-3 and J usage is TRBJ2-7; D is unresolved. Germline V lookup: CDR1 MNHEY, CDR2 SVGEGT. The V and J ends lost 6 bases and 6 bases respectively, with 9 bases between them. The length of the CDR3 is 11 residues. This chain's CDR3 is CASRGTLEQYF. Written as DNA, the CDR3 is TGTGCCAGCAGGGGAACACTCGAGCAGTACTTC.

This clonotype turned up a few times. The chain couples TRBV4-2 to TRBJ2-5; D is perhaps TRBD2 (5 bases). The germline gives CDR1 LGHNA, CDR2 YNFKEQ. Deletions cut 1 base from V and 1 base from J, with 13 bases between. The CDR3 has 16 residues. CDR3 in amino acids: CASSQASSGGQETQYF. CDR3 bases: TGTGCCAGCAGCCAAGCTTCCAGCGGAGGCCAAGAGACCCAGTACTTC.

There are many counts of this clonotype. The chain joins TRBV18 to TRBJ1-1, with D maybe TRBD1 (6 bases). With 1 base removed from V and 1 base from J, the gap between germline ends came to 7 bases. Germline values: CDR1 KGHSH, CDR2 LQKENI. The CDR3 extends over 14 amino acids. The CDR3: CASSPRQANTEAFF. The CDR3, as DNA: TGTGCCAGCTCACCACGACAGGCGAACACTGAAGCTTTCTTT.

This clonotype was counted ten times or more. The chain recombines TRBV21-1 with TRBJ2-1; TRBD2, as called in the table, went unchecked against the DNA. TRBV21-1 counts as a pseudogene. This CDR3 has 19 amino acids. The CDR3 DNA follows: TGTGCCAGCAGCAAAGGGTGCAAGACTAGCGGGCGATCCTACAATGAGCAGTTCTTC. Its translation is CASSKGCKTSGRSYNEQFF.

CDR3 in DNA: TGTGCCAGCAAAGTACAGGGGGCCGGTGAAGCTTTCTTT. It yields the protein CASKVQGAGEAFF. The genes are TRBV6-6 and TRBJ1-1; TRBD1 aligns across 9 bases. The length of the CDR3 is 13 residues. Germline CDR1 reads MNHNY; CDR2 reads SVGAGI (reference sequence). Unmatched junction bases numbered 7, after V lost 7 bases and J lost 7 bases.

The chain recombines TRBV25-1 with TRBJ2-3; 11 bases fit TRBD2. Germline loops: CDR1 MGHDK, CDR2 SYGVNS. There are 16 residues in the CDR3. After removal of 9 bases from V and 3 bases from J, the junction contained 11 bases not matched to a gene. CDR3 protein: CASSKGSSGRTDTQYF. The DNA of the CDR3 is TGTGCCAGTTCTAAGGGGTCTAGCGGGAGGACAGATACGCAGTATTTT.

This chain uses TRBV12-3 or TRBV12-4 with TRBJ1-2, with D unclear. Trimming removed 6 bases from V and 7 bases from J, with 18 bases in between. There are 14 residues in the CDR3. The CDR3 reads CASRSGEILGGYTF. CDR3 in DNA: TGTGCCAGCAGGAGTGGGGAAATCCTAGGTGGCTACACCTTC.

This clonotype was recorded a few times. The genes are TRBV18 and TRBJ1-4, with D uncertain. In germline, CDR1 is KGHSH, CDR2 LQKENI. The V and J ends lost 0 bases and 0 bases respectively, with 14 bases between them. The length of the CDR3 is 18 residues. The CDR3 DNA sequence: TGTGCCAGCTCACCACCTGATCGGGCCCCAGCAACTAATGAAAAACTGTTTTTT. This sequence encodes CASSPPDRAPATNEKLFF.

The CDR3 coding sequence is TGTGCCAGCAGTCTTACAGGGGAGTATGGCTACACCTTC. It is translated as CASSLTGEYGYTF. V and J are TRBV6-4 and TRBJ1-2; TRBD1 agrees at 7 bases. Germline CDR1 reads MRHNA; CDR2 reads SNTAGT. The CDR3 is made up of 13 amino acids. The V segment lost 5 bases and the J segment 5 bases; nucleotides outside the gene matches: 5.

This clonotype was observed at least ten times. The J gene is TRBJ2-1, the V gene TRBV19, with D perhaps TRBD1 or TRBD2 (6 bases each). The CDR3 sequence is 13 residues long. The germline V and J ends were trimmed by 10 bases and 6 bases, with 16 bases remaining between them. CDR1 is LNHDA, CDR2 SQIVND, per germline (reference sequence). The CDR3, as DNA: TGTGCCACTTCCTGGGGGGCTGGCAATGAGCAGTTCTTC. Protein sequence: CATSWGAGNEQFF. Full variable domain (outside the CDR3, taken from reference TRBV19 and TRBJ2-1): DGGITQSPKYLFRKEGQNVTLSCEQNLNHDAMYWYRQDPGQGLRLIYYSQIVNDFQKGDIAEGYSVSREKKESFPLTVTSAQKNPTAFYLCATSWGAGNEQFFGPGTRLTVL.

This clonotype was observed a handful of times. The chain couples TRBV11-2 to TRBJ2-6, with D possibly TRBD1 on 6 matching bases. The V end was cut by 3 bases, the J end by 0 bases, with 15 bases between. Germline V gives CDR1 SGHAT, CDR2 FQNNGV. The CDR3 contains 18 residues. The CDR3 is CASSFVPRGRSGANVLTF. Written as DNA, the CDR3 is TGTGCCAGCAGCTTTGTTCCCAGGGGCCGCTCTGGGGCCAACGTCCTGACTTTC.

This clonotype was observed a few times. The V and J genes are TRBV29-1 and TRBJ2-5, with D perhaps TRBD2 (6 bases). V was shortened by 7 bases and J by 4 bases, with 16 bases between the two germline ends. The CDR3 runs to 13 residues. The germline V gene encodes CDR1 SQVTM and CDR2 ANQGSEA. CDR3 bases: TGCAGCGCGGTAGCTAAGGGAGGAGAGACCCAGTACTTC. Its translation: CSAVAKGGETQYF.

The V call is TRBV6-5, the J call TRBJ2-7; TRBD1 matches 7 bases. The CDR3 has 15 residues. Trimming took 2 bases from V and 4 from J; bases not matched to a gene: 8. Germline V gene data show CDR1 as MNHEY and CDR2 as SVGAGI. The CDR3 DNA sequence: TGTGCCAGCAGTTACCCGGGACAGCAAAAATACGAGCAGTACTTC. Amino acid sequence: CASSYPGQQKYEQYF.

The chain recombines TRBV20-1 with TRBJ2-7; D unclear. The CDR3 spans 11 residues. CDR1 is DFQATT and CDR2 is SNEGSKA in the germline V gene (reference sequence). V gave up 3 bases and J gave up 6 bases, with 9 bases separating them. CDR3 region: CSASMASEQYF. CDR3 coding DNA: TGCAGTGCTAGTATGGCCTCCGAGCAGTACTTC.

This clonotype was counted at least ten times. The chain couples TRBV5-1 to TRBJ2-7, with D maybe TRBD2 (5 bases). Germline V lookup: CDR1 SGHRS, CDR2 YFSETQ. The CDR3 extends over 14 amino acids. V lost 0 bases, J lost 6 bases, and 13 bases lay in between. CDR3 DNA sequence: TGCGCCAGCAGCTTGGGCCCCAATGAGGGCGAGCAGTACTTC. Protein: CASSLGPNEGEQYF. Variable domain in full (rest from reference TRBV5-1 and TRBJ2-7): KAGVTQTPRYLIKTRGQQVTLSCSPISGHRSVSWYQQTPGQGLQFLFEYFSETQRNKGNFPGRFSGRQFSNSRSEMNVSTLELGDSALYLCASSLGPNEGEQYFGPGTRLTVT.

The chain has TRBV20-1 and TRBJ1-1; 7 nucleotides agree with TRBD1. Trimming removed 0 bases from V and 2 bases from J; junction bases left unmatched: 9. The germline gives CDR1 DFQATT, CDR2 SNEGSKA (reference sequence). This CDR3 has 16 amino acids. The CDR3 reads CSARDIRTGSNTEAFF. CDR3 DNA: TGCAGTGCTAGAGACATTCGGACAGGCTCCAACACTGAAGCTTTCTTT.

In this sample, this clonotype turned up many times. The V and J genes are TRBV9 and TRBJ2-1; 13 bases agree with TRBD2. The CDR3 contains 17 residues. The trim removed 0 bases at V and 7 bases at J, leaving 7 bases unmatched. Germline V lookup: CDR1 SGDLS, CDR2 YYNGEE. The CDR3 DNA sequence: TGTGCCAGCAGCGTAGAAACTAGCGGGAGGGCCTGGAATGAGCAGTTCTTC. This codes for CASSVETSGRAWNEQFF.

This clonotype was picked up many times. V and J are TRBV9 and TRBJ2-5; D unresolved. V shed 3 bases and J shed 1 base, with 10 bases lying between them. This CDR3 is 14 amino acids long. Germline-derived CDR1 and CDR2 are SGDLS and YYNGEE. The CDR3 here is CASSGGGPQETQYF. In DNA form, the CDR3 reads TGTGCCAGCAGCGGAGGTGGACCCCAAGAGACCCAGTACTTC. The full variable domain, in which reference TRBV9 and TRBJ2-5 provide the parts outside the CDR3, is DSGVTQTPKHLITATGQRVTLRCSPRSGDLSVYWYQQSLDQGLQFLIQYYNGEERAKGNILERFSAQQFPDLHSELNLSSLELGDSALYFCASSGGGPQETQYFGPGTRLLVL.